The sequence of this T cell receptor (beta chain) was determined in a study of shared clonotypes between healthy human individuals (dated by TCRdb to 2018 to 2020). Study-wide context: A couple of women and three men aged 18 to 49 years were included in the cohort. Leukapheresis yielded between about 0.8 and 8.9 billion PBMCs per donor. To estimate repertoire size and how much clonotypes are shared between individuals, the study performed deep sequencing of blood TCR repertoires from a few healthy adults. For each donor, CD4 naive and CD4 memory were each run on three plates, CD8 naive on two plates, and CD8 memory on one plate. To increase sequencing depth and limit assay-specific biases, different laboratories used diverse techniques to prepare libraries and sequence TCR repertoires. Broader findings and caveats from the paper: The genetic and exposure-history diversity represented was limited by the small number of donors. When a handful of donors were compared, the shared fraction of clonotypes was about 5.4% for naive CD4, around 4% for naive CD8, 2.3% for memory CD4, and about 0.36% for memory CD8. Sampling was restricted to blood, and TCR repertoires in tissue are likely to differ from TCR repertoires in blood. Compared with non-shared clonotypes, clonotypes shared by all four sorted-subset donors had higher generation probabilities. Rarefaction of sorted-subset datasets indicated incomplete sequencing despite the large sequencing depth. Estimated clonotype richness was generally larger for naive than for memory subsets. Pairwise subsampling indicated that sequencing depth was expected to affect the degree of clonotype sharing among donors.

Using the deep immunoSEQ assay, multiplex PCR amplified TCR CDR3 regions from genomic DNA. Extracted genomic DNA from each cell subset was distributed evenly across all wells of several immunoSEQ 96-well plates, and each plate was treated as a replicate. Each replicate PCR for sorted subsets received roughly 0.2 ug genomic DNA, equal to 28,000 or so T cell genomes. Purified libraries were quantified with a Qubit 3.0 fluorometer, sized on a Bioanalyzer 2100, and re-quantified with the KAPA Library Quantification kit. A separate single-read 150-cycle Illumina NextSeq 550 flow cell was used to sequence each immunoSEQ 96-well plate. The study's own analysis went as follows. The immunoSEQ output contained only junctional sequences without quality scores, so filtering could not match that applied to full-length reads. To assign V/J genes and CDR3, sequences were annotated against IMGT germline references using PyIR, a Python wrapper for IgBLAST v1.9. Reads were filtered out if the reads had weak V/J assignments (E-value above 1e-6), no CDR3, stop codons, out-of-frame junctions, or ambiguous translated residues. V3J clonotypes were defined as sequences sharing the same inferred V gene, J gene, and CDR3 amino acid sequence. Percentage overlap between repertoires was computed as shared unique clonotypes divided by the size of the smaller repertoire. Repertoire richness was assessed with RTK rarefaction, the Chao1 estimator, and Recon v2.1 estimates of unobserved clonotypes. For all TCRbeta clonotypes obtained by the gDNA method from a few donors, generation probabilities were computed with OLGA. TCRdb's version of the immuneACCESS table is confined to in-frame rearrangements and falls short of the full clone set. An unresolved V gene accounts for under half of the shortfall where checked; the remainder is of unknown origin. The V and J calls and clone size were taken over from that table, and D and trimming were inferred from the DNA. Here the sample has about 960,000 clones; approximately 80% occur a single time. The biggest ten clones account for roughly 1.5% of the sample.

As to this clone: Its binding antigen is unknown. The input lacks base qualities; no much larger clone sits a single base away.

Cut back by 2 bases and 2 bases, the V and J ends lie 10 bases apart. Its CDR3 holds 15 amino acids, cysteine through phenylalanine. CDR3 DNA is the only sequence kept; it has 45 bases, read in frame from the first base. From a lookup of the germline V gene, CDR1 and CDR2 are SGHRS and YFSETQ. Donors were healthy HIV-negative adults with no recently reported acute infections or vaccinations. Every donor was a Caucasian adult living in Nashville, Tennessee, USA. CD4+ T cells were enriched by magnetic negative selection, after which naive cells were positively selected on CD45RA and the negative fraction was taken as the memory subset. After blood collection by leukapheresis, PBMCs were isolated using Ficoll-Histopaque density gradient centrifugation and then cryopreserved in the vapor phase of liquid nitrogen. Analytical flow cytometry was used to check the purity and quantity of every magnetically sorted T cell population. Genomic DNA was isolated from every sorted fraction and measured by UV absorbance on a Nanodrop 2000c.

In this chain, TRBV5-1 is recombined with TRBJ2-2, with TRBD1 tentatively as D gene (6 bases match). This TCR was recovered from a man between 18 and 29 years old in good health. Sequences were obtained from memory CD4+ T cells sorted from blood. Interpreted using the paper, the cell subset or site label stands for: CD45RA-negative fraction. At the DNA level, the sequence is TGCGCCAGCAGCTTTTGGGGGCCCAACACCGGGGAGCTGTTTTTT. Its protein reads: CASSFWGPNTGELFF.